The TCR beta chain under discussion was sequenced for a study of T cell responses to AZD1222 COVID-19 vaccine. This CDR3 has 13 residues. Germline CDR1 GTSNPN, CDR2 SVGIG (reference sequence). The trim removed 2 bases at V and 6 bases at J, leaving 4 bases unmatched. The assay was immunoSEQ multiplex PCR, and TCRdb's table has in-frame clones only and misses some. Of about 92,000 clones in the sample, around 90% were seen once. The chain combines TRBV30 with TRBJ2-7, with TRBD2 matching over 10 bases. This receptor was identified in an adult in good health. Sample: peripheral blood, taken on day 0 of AZD1222 vaccination. As DNA, the CDR3 is TGTGCCTGGAGTCCGCGGACTAGCGGCGAGCAGTACTTC. It is translated as CAWSPRTSGEQYF.